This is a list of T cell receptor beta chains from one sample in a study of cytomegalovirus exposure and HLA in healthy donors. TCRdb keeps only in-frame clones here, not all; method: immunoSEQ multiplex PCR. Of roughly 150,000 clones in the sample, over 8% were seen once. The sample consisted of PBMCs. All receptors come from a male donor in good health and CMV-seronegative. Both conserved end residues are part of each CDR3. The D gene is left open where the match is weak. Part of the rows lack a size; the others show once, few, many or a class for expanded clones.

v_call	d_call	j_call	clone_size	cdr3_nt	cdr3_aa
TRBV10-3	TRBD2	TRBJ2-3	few	TGTGCCATCAGTCCGGGACTAGCAGATACGCAGTATTTT	CAISPGLADTQYF
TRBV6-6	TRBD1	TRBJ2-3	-	TGTGCCAGCAGCCAACGACAGGGAGATACAGATACGCAGTATTTT	CASSQRQGDTDTQYF
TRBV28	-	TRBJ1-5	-	TGTGCCAGCAGTTTGTCGACAGGCCAGTTTCAGCCCCAGCATTTT	CASSLSTGQFQPQHF
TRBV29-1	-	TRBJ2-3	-	TGCAGCGTCCACGGACTCTTCTCAGATACGCAGTATTTT	CSVHGLFSDTQYF
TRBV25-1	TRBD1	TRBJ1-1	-	TGTGTCAGCACCCTTGGGACAGGGCGAACTGAAGCTTTCTTT	CVSTLGTGRTEAFF
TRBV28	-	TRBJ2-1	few	TGTGCCAGCAGTTCCCAGGGGATAGGGATCGACAATGAGCAGTTCTTC	CASSSQGIGIDNEQFF
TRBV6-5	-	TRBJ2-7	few	TGTGCCAGCGTTGGGGGCAGCTCCTACGAGCAGTACTTC	CASVGGSSYEQYF
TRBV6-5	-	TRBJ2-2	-	TGTGCCAGCAGTTACCAGCGGGTTCCCGGGGAGCTGTTTTTT	CASSYQRVPGELFF
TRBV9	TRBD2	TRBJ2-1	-	TGTGCCAGCAGCCCTCCGGTCGGGAGGGCGTCCTACAATGAGCAGTTCTTC	CASSPPVGRASYNEQFF
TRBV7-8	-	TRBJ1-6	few	TGTGCCAGCAGCTTAGTCGCACAGAATTCACCCCTCCACTTT	CASSLVAQNSPLHF
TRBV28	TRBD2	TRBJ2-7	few	TGTGCCAGCAGTACTAGCGGGAGGGCCGGGTACGAGCAGTACTTC	CASSTSGRAGYEQYF
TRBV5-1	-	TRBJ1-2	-	TGCGCCAGCAGCCCAGACTCTCGCTATGGCTACACCTTC	CASSPDSRYGYTF
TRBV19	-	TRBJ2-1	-	TGTGCCAGTAGTCCGGGACTCGTTGAGCAGTTCTTC	CASSPGLVEQFF
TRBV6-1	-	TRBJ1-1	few	TGTGCCAGCAGTGAAGGGGGGGTGAACACTGAAGCTTTCTTT	CASSEGGVNTEAFF
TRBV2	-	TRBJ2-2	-	TGTGCCAGAAGTCAGTCATACACCGGGGAGCTGTTTTTT	CARSQSYTGELFF
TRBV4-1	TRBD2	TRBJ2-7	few	TGCGCCAGCAGCCAAGTTTTTTTGGCGGGGGACTCCTACGAGCAGTACTTC	CASSQVFLAGDSYEQYF
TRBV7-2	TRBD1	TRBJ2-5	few	TGTGCCAGCAGCTTAAACAGGGGACAAGAGACCCAGTACTTC	CASSLNRGQETQYF
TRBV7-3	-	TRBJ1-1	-	TGTGCCAGCAGCTTAACCCCCTTGAACACTGAAGCTTTCTTT	CASSLTPLNTEAFF
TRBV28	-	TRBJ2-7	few	TGTGCCAGCAGTTTATCGGCTCAGGGCTCCTACGAGCAGTACTTC	CASSLSAQGSYEQYF
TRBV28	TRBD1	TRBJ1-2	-	TGTGCCAGCAGTTTAGGCCAGGGGGCCGGGGGCTACACCTTC	CASSLGQGAGGYTF
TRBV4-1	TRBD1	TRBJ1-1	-	TGCGCCAGCAGCCATGCTGGCAGGGGGGCCGAAGCTTTCTTT	CASSHAGRGAEAFF
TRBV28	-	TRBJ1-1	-	TGTGCCAGCAGTCTCGGACAGATGAACACTGAAGCTTTCTTT	CASSLGQMNTEAFF
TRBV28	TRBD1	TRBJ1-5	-	TGTGCCAGCAGTTTAACCGGGACAGGGGTAGGGGGCAATCAGCCCCAGCATTTT	CASSLTGTGVGGNQPQHF
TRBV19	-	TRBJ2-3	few	TGTGCCAGTAGTATAGGCGCGGGGGCCGGAGATACGCAGTATTTT	CASSIGAGAGDTQYF
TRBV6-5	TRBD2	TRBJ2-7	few	TGTGCCAGCAGTTACTCCCGGCTAGCGGGACTGTACGAGCAGTACTTC	CASSYSRLAGLYEQYF
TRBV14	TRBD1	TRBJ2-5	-	TGTGCCAGCAGCGCCCACAGGGGGATCCAAGAGACCCAGTACTTC	CASSAHRGIQETQYF
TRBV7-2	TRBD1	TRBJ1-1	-	TGTGCCAGCAGCTACCCAGGGGGCGCAGGTCAGTTGAACACTGAAGCTTTCTTT	CASSYPGGAGQLNTEAFF
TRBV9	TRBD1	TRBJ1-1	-	TGTGCCAGCAGTCTGGACAGGGTGAACACTGAAGCTTTCTTT	CASSLDRVNTEAFF
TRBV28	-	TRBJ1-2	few	TGTGCCAGCACACGAAGTGGGCAGGCCAACTACACCTTC	CASTRSGQANYTF
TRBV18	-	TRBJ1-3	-	TGTGCCAGCTCACCAGTAAACTCTGGAAACACCATATATTTT	CASSPVNSGNTIYF
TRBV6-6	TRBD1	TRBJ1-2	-	TGTGCCAGCATTCAGGGGGAATGGGGCTATGGCTACACCTTC	CASIQGEWGYGYTF
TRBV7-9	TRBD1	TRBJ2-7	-	TGTGCCAGCAGCTCCCGGGACAGGGCATCCGAGCAGTACTTC	CASSSRDRASEQYF
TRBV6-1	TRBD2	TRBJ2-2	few	TGTGCCAGTTCCAGCGGGGGCACCGGGGAGCTGTTTTTT	CASSSGGTGELFF
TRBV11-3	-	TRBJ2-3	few	TGTGCCAGCAGCTCCGGGGGCACAGATACGCAGTATTTT	CASSSGGTDTQYF
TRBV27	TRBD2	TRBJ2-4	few	TGTGCCAGCAGTTTATCCGTGGGAGGGTGGGACATTCAGTACTTC	CASSLSVGGWDIQYF
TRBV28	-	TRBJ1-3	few	TGTGCCAGTCTGGGAGGGGGAAGCTCTGGAAACACCATATATTTT	CASLGGGSSGNTIYF
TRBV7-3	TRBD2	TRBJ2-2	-	TGTGCCAGCAGCTTATACGTGTCTGGGCGACTAGCGGGGGCGAACACCGGGGAGCTGTTTTTT	CASSLYVSGRLAGANTGELFF
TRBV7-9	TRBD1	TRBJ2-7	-	TGCGCCAGCAGCTTAGCCCTAGGTACAGGGGGCTACGAGCAGTACTTC	CASSLALGTGGYEQYF
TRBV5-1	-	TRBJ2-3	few	TGCGCCAGCAGGACTCAGACAGATTACCAGGGGACGCAGTATTTT	CASRTQTDYQGTQYF
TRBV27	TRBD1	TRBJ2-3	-	TGTGCCAGCCCCCCGATGGGACAGGGCACAGATACGCAGTATTTT	CASPPMGQGTDTQYF
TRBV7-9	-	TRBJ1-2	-	TGTGCCAGCAGATTAGGGGCTGGGAACTATGGCTACACCTTC	CASRLGAGNYGYTF
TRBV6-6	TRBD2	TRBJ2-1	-	TGTGCCAGCAGTTTAGCGGGAGTGCAGGATGAGCAGTTCTTC	CASSLAGVQDEQFF
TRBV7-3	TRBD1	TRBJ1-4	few	TGTGCCAGCAGCCCAACAGGGGGCAGTGAAAAACTGTTTTTT	CASSPTGGSEKLFF
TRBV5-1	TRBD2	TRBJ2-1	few	TGCGCCAGCAGCTTAAGGCTAGCGGGATTTAATGAGCAGTTCTTC	CASSLRLAGFNEQFF
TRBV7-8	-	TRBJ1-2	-	TGTGCCAGCAGTTTTACTGACCGAGGCGAGGGCACCTTC	CASSFTDRGEGTF
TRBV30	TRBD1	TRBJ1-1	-	TGTGCCTGGAGTCTCATCGAGGGGGCTACTGAAGCTTTCTTT	CAWSLIEGATEAFF
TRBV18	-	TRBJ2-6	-	TGTGCCAGCTCACCACGGTCTAGCAGATCTGGGGCCAACGTCCTGACTTTC	CASSPRSSRSGANVLTF
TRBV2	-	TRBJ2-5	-	TGTGCCAGCAAGAGCAGGATCCAGTACTTC	CASKSRIQYF
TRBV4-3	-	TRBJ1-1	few	TGCGCCAGCAGCCAAGATAAGGGGATGGTCACTGAAGCTTTCTTT	CASSQDKGMVTEAFF
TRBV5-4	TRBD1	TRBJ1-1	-	TGTGCCAGCAGCCGGGACAGCGGAAACACTGAAGCTTTCTTT	CASSRDSGNTEAFF
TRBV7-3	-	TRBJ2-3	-	TGTGCCAGCAGCCCGGCGAGGACAGATACGCAGTATTTT	CASSPARTDTQYF
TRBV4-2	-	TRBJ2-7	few	TGTGCCAGCAGCCAGGACCTTTGGGGAGATCAGTACTTC	CASSQDLWGDQYF